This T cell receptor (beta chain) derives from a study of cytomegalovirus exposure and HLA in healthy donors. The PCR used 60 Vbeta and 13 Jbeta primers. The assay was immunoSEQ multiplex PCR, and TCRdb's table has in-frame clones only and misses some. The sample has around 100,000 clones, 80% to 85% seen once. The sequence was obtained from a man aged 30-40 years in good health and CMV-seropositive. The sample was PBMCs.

DNA for the CDR3: TGTGCCAGCAGCTACCCCCCCGGGGGGAGCACCGGGGAGCTGTTTTTT. This encodes CASSYPPGGSTGELFF. The chain is built from TRBV5-5 and TRBJ2-2; 7 nucleotides match TRBD2. Germline lookup yields CDR1 SGHKS and CDR2 YYEKEE (reference sequence). The CDR3 extends over 16 amino acids. With V trimmed by 3 bases and J by 4 bases, 9 bases remained unmatched.